Shown below are 18 T cell receptor beta chains from a single sample sequenced in a study of response to subunit inactivated influenza vaccine. TCRdb ran MiXCR on the RT-PCR reads and lists one entry per CDR3 protein. The repertoire includes some 570,000 distinct CDR3 sequences, approximately 10% of them detected once, and approximately 11% sits in the top ten. These data also featured in a second study, about T cells expressing NK-cell markers. From that study: The TCR beta cDNA came from 5'RACE template switching with UMIs.

The sample consisted of PBMCs from blood, taken on the day of vaccination. These receptor sequences come from a man aged 45-65 years who received an inactivated influenza vaccine.

This chain links TRBV4-2 with TRBJ2-5; D remains ambiguous. CDR1 and CDR2 (germline): LGHNA, YNFKEQ. The ends were cut back, 7 bases at V and 4 bases at J, with 16 bases in the middle. This CDR3 is built from 14 residues. This chain's CDR3 is CASNGEGMRETQYF. DNA for the CDR3: TGTGCCAGCAATGGCGAAGGGATGAGAGAGACCCAGTACTTC.

The chain combines TRBV5-6 with TRBJ2-7, with a weak D call TRBD1 (5 bases). The germline V gene encodes CDR1 SGHDT and CDR2 YYEEEE. The CDR3 length is 15 residues. Trimming stripped 3 bases from V and 2 bases from J, with 15 bases between. CDR3 sequence: CASSSDSRPAYEQYF. DNA for the CDR3: TGTGCCAGCAGCTCCGACAGCCGACCTGCCTACGAGCAGTACTTC. Looking up the rest from reference TRBV5-6 and TRBJ2-7 gives the full variable domain: DAGVTQSPTHLIKTRGQQVTLRCSPKSGHDTVSWYQQALGQGPQFIFQYYEEEERQRGNFPDRFSGHQFPNYSSELNVNALLLGDSALYLCASSSDSRPAYEQYFGPGTRLTVT.

At least ten counts were recorded for this clonotype. This chain links TRBV6-1 with TRBJ2-7; weak D call: TRBD2 (5 bases). Germline lookup yields CDR1 MNHNS and CDR2 SASEGT. CDR3 length: 15 amino acids. The germline V and J ends were trimmed by 7 bases and 3 bases, with 19 bases remaining between them. CDR3 protein: CASTKEAGVYYEQYF. CDR3 DNA sequence: TGTGCCAGCACAAAGGAGGCAGGTGTGTACTACGAGCAGTACTTC.

This clonotype showed up just a few times. This chain joins TRBV10-2 and TRBJ2-7, with 8 positions matching TRBD2. Germline V gene sequence: CDR1 WSHSY, CDR2 SAAADI. This CDR3 spans 16 amino acids. V dropped 5 bases and J dropped 3; count of bases not matched to a gene: 12. CDR3 protein: CASSPSTSGALYEQYF. CDR3 sequence (DNA): TGCGCCAGCAGTCCCTCAACTAGCGGAGCTCTCTACGAGCAGTACTTC.

Many counts were recorded for this clonotype. The chain employs TRBV7-2 and TRBJ2-7; TRBD1 aligns across 7 bases. This CDR3 comprises 13 residues. Germline V gives CDR1 SGHTA, CDR2 FQGNSA. Germline trimming cut 6 bases from V and 2 bases from J; bases unmatched to any gene: 4. The CDR3 sequence is CASSRQGTYEQYF. The CDR3 DNA reads as TGTGCCAGCAGTAGACAGGGAACCTACGAGCAGTACTTC.

The rearrangement uses TRBV30 and TRBJ2-7; weak D call: TRBD1 (5 bases). This CDR3 has 13 residues. V lost 3 bases and J 6 bases, leaving 15 bases between the germline ends. Germline lookup yields CDR1 GTSNPN and CDR2 SVGIG (reference sequence). The DNA of the CDR3 is TGTGCCTGGAGACATCAGGGATCCGTCGAGCAGTACTTC. This codes for CAWRHQGSVEQYF.

Ten or more counts support this clonotype. The chain links TRBV20-1 to TRBJ2-1; 9 bases line up with TRBD2. The CDR3 totals 14 residues. Germline-derived CDR1 and CDR2 are DFQATT and SNEGSKA (reference sequence). Trimming took 3 bases from V and 9 from J; bases not matched to a gene: 9. CDR3 amino acids: CSASEGGRAGEQFF. In DNA form, the CDR3 reads TGCAGTGCTAGTGAGGGCGGGAGGGCCGGTGAGCAGTTCTTC.

Only one count was recorded for this clonotype. The CDR3 does not close with the conserved phenylalanine or tryptophan, likely indicating a read error. The rearrangement joins TRBV7-2 to TRBJ1-2; 11 positions match TRBD1. Germline CDR1 and CDR2: SGHTA and FQGNSA. V dropped 1 base and J dropped 8; count of bases not matched to a gene: 3. This CDR3 spans 14 amino acids. The CDR3 DNA sequence: TGTGCCAGCAGCTTAGGAGGGACAGGGGGAGGCTACACCTTA. Residues: CASSLGGTGGGYTL.

In this sample, this clonotype turned up once. The chain is built from TRBV20-1 and TRBJ2-3; D unclear. This CDR3 comprises 15 residues. The germline V and J ends were trimmed by 0 bases and 4 bases, with 14 bases remaining between them. Germline V gives CDR1 DFQATT, CDR2 SNEGSKA (reference sequence). The CDR3 loop is CSARDQRLSADTQYF. The CDR3 coding sequence is TGCAGTGCTAGAGATCAAAGGTTATCGGCAGATACGCAGTATTTT.

In its sample, this clonotype was seen a few times. The CDR3 spells CASSHGRSDDEQFF. CDR3 DNA: TGTGCCAGCAGTCATGGACGGTCGGACGATGAGCAGTTCTTC. The chain couples TRBV12-3 or TRBV12-4 to TRBJ2-1, with no clear D. V was cut by 5 bases and J by 8 bases, with 16 bases left in between. The CDR3 is 14 amino acids.

This clonotype was found many times. This chain connects TRBV7-9 to TRBJ2-7, with 7 nucleotides matching TRBD1. CDR3 size: 14 residues. CDR1 is SEHNR, CDR2 FQNEAQ, per germline (reference sequence). J gave up 3 bases and V 5 bases, and 7 bases lay outside the gene matches. CDR3 nucleotides: TGTGCCAGCAGCCAGAGGGACAGCCACTACGAGCAGTACTTC. Protein sequence: CASSQRDSHYEQYF. The full variable domain, rest sourced from reference TRBV7-9 and TRBJ2-7, is DTGVSQNPRHKITKRGQNVTFRCDPISEHNRLYWYRQTLGQGPEFLTYFQNEAQLEKSRLLSDRFSAERPKGSFSTLEIQRTEQGDSAMYLCASSQRDSHYEQYFGPGTRLTVT.

Note on this clonotype: A much larger clone lies one base from this, so it may be a read error. V gene TRBV7-2 combines with J gene TRBJ2-7; 7 bases are shared with TRBD1. CDR3 length equals 13 residues. Germline V lookup: CDR1 SGHTA, CDR2 FQGNSA. The CDR3 DNA is TGTGCCACCAGCCAACGACAGGGCTACGAGCAGTACTTC. As protein: CATSQRQGYEQYF.

This chain joins TRBV4-3 and TRBJ1-2; D gene uncertain. V was clipped by 4 bases and J by 0 bases, with 9 bases between them. The CDR3 runs to 14 residues. Germline values: CDR1 LGHNA, CDR2 YSLEER. CDR3 nucleotides: TGCGCCAGCAGCCCCCAGGTAGCTAACTATGGCTACACCTTC. Translated: CASSPQVANYGYTF.

This clonotype was seen a handful of times. The rearrangement links TRBV7-2 to TRBJ2-1, with D possibly matching TRBD1 (6 bases). V was pared by 0 bases and J by 0 bases, with 15 bases between. Germline assignment: CDR1 SGHTA and CDR2 FQGNSA. The CDR3 covers 18 residues. The CDR3 region has the DNA TGTGCCAGCAGCTTAGCCAGGGGTGGGATAAGCTCCTACAATGAGCAGTTCTTC. Protein: CASSLARGGISSYNEQFF.

The rearrangement joins TRBV5-1 to TRBJ2-1, with D perhaps TRBD1 or TRBD2 (5 bases each). V lost 3 bases to trimming and J lost 8 bases, with 12 bases between them. Germline CDR1 and CDR2: SGHRS and YFSETQ. The CDR3 is 13 amino acids. This CDR3 is CASSWILGDEQFF. CDR3 sequence (DNA): TGCGCCAGCAGCTGGATTTTGGGGGATGAGCAGTTCTTC.

The CDR3 region is CASSLGVGPYGYTF. CDR3 in DNA: TGTGCCAGCAGCTTAGGAGTCGGGCCCTATGGCTACACCTTC. The V gene is TRBV11-2, the J gene TRBJ1-2, with D unresolved. Looked up from germline, CDR1 is SGHAT and CDR2 is FQNNGV. Deletions cut 1 base from V and 4 bases from J, with 10 bases between. The CDR3 spans 14 residues.

The CDR3 region has the DNA TGTGCCAGCAGACTCCGGACAGGGGGTGACGAGCAGTACTTC. Amino acid sequence: CASRLRTGGDEQYF. The chain uses TRBV2 and TRBJ2-7; 10 nucleotides agree with TRBD1. Losses at the gene ends were 6 bases for V and 5 bases for J; bases not matched to a gene: 7. The V gene's germline CDR1 is SNHLY and CDR2 FYNNEI. The CDR3 is 14 amino acids.

At least ten counts were recorded for this clonotype. This sequence joins TRBV6-2 or TRBV6-3 and TRBJ2-2; D is uncertain. In germline, CDR1 is MNHEY, CDR2 SVGEGT. The V end was cut by 7 bases, the J end by 3 bases, with 15 bases between. CDR3 length: 15 amino acids. The CDR3 DNA is TGTGCCAGCAAGGCCTTTGCCCGGGACACCGGGGAGCTGTTTTTT. The encoded protein is CASKAFARDTGELFF.